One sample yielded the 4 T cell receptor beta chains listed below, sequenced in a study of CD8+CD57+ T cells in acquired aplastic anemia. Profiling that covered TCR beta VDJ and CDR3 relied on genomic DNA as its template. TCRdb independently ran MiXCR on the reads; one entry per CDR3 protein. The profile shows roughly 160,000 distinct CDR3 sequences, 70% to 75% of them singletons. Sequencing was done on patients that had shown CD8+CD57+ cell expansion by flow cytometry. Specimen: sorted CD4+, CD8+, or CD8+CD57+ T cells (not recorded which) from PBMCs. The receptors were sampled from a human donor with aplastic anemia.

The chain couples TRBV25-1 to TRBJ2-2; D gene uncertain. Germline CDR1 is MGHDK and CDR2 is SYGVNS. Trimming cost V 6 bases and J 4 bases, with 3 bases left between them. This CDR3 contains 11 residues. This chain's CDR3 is CASRGTGELFF. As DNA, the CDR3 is TGTGCCAGCAGGGGCACCGGGGAGCTGTTTTTT.

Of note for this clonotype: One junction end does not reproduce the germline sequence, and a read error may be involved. The chain's CDR3 is CATSRATSGSLGTQCF. As DNA, the CDR3 is TGTGCCACCAGCAGAGCGACTAGCGGAAGCTTGGGTACGCAGTGTTTT. This chain links TRBV15 with TRBJ2-3, with 9 bases identical to TRBD2. This CDR3 spans 16 amino acids. Germline assignment: CDR1 LNHNV and CDR2 YYDKDF (reference sequence).

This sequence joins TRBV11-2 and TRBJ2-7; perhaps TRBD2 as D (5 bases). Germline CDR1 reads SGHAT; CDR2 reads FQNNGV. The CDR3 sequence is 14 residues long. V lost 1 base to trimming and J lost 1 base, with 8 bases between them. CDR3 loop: CASSLGTLSYEQYF. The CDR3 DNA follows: TGTGCCAGCAGCTTAGGGACTCTGTCCTACGAGCAGTACTTC.

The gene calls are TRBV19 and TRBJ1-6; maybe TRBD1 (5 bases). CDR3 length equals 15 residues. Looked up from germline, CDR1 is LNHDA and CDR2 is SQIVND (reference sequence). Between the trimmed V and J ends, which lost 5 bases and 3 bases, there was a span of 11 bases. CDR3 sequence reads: CASSPGLNYNSPLHF. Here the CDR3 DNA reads TGTGCCAGTAGTCCGGGACTGAACTATAATTCACCCCTCCACTTT.